Presented here are 25 T cell receptor beta chains from one specimen sequenced in a study of blood T cell repertoires in COVID-19. Clones were read by immunoSEQ multiplex PCR, and TCRdb kept only the in-frame ones, dropping some. The sample includes about 110,000 clones, approximately 65% of them seen just once. The source material was peripheral blood. The source is a woman aged 60-70 years with acute or convalescent COVID-19.

This chain joins TRBV9 and TRBJ1-5, with D possibly TRBD1 on 5 matching bases. Germline CDR1 SGDLS, CDR2 YYNGEE. CDR3 length: 16 amino acids. V gave up 4 bases and J gave up 4 bases, with 18 bases separating them. CDR3 nucleotides: TGTGCCAGCAGCCTAGGAGGGGACTTTAGGAATCAGCCCCAGCATTTT. Translating gives CASSLGGDFRNQPQHF.

The chain uses TRBV5-1 and TRBJ1-1; D is ambiguous. V was clipped by 0 bases and J by 2 bases, with 8 bases between them. This CDR3 region has 14 residues. Germline V gene sequence: CDR1 SGHRS, CDR2 YFSETQ. This chain's CDR3 is CASSLATANTEAFF. The CDR3 DNA follows: TGCGCCAGCAGCTTGGCCACAGCAAACACTGAAGCTTTCTTT.

This chain connects TRBV10-3 to TRBJ1-5, with D perhaps TRBD1 (5 bases). Trimming removed 2 bases from V and 5 bases from J, with 10 bases in between. Germline CDR1 is ENHRY and CDR2 is SYGVKD. CDR3 length: 14 amino acids. The CDR3 reads CAISEAGYHQPQHF. For the CDR3, the DNA is TGTGCCATCAGTGAGGCAGGGTATCATCAGCCCCAGCATTTT.

V gene TRBV7-9 combines with J gene TRBJ2-5, with 7 positions matching TRBD2. The trim removed 5 bases at V and 5 bases at J, leaving 17 bases unmatched. CDR1 is SEHNR and CDR2 is FQNEAQ in the germline V gene (reference sequence). The CDR3 has 17 residues. The CDR3 reads CASSPPGKAGSTETQYF. The DNA for the CDR3 is TGTGCCAGCAGCCCCCCTGGAAAAGCGGGGAGCACGGAGACCCAGTACTTC.

Remarks on this clone: Additional DNA sequences in this sample encode the identical CDR3. This chain joins TRBV5-1 and TRBJ1-6; TRBD1 matches at 8 bases. The CDR3 covers 14 residues. Germline values: CDR1 SGHRS, CDR2 YFSETQ. The V segment lost 4 bases and the J segment 10 bases; nucleotides outside the gene matches: 7. CDR3 residues: CASSPDRVNSPLHF. The CDR3 nucleotides read TGCGCCAGCAGCCCGGACAGGGTTAACTCACCCCTCCACTTT.

This chain's CDR3 is CASSYGLNQPQHF. The CDR3 nucleotides read TGTGCCAGCTCGTACGGACTCAATCAGCCCCAGCATTTT. The J gene is TRBJ1-5, the V gene TRBV18; D uncertain. Trimming stripped 6 bases from V and 3 bases from J, with 9 bases between. The CDR3 is 13 amino acids. The germline V gene encodes CDR1 KGHSH and CDR2 LQKENI.

The V and J genes are TRBV6-5 and TRBJ1-2, with 9 bases matching TRBD1. This CDR3 is built from 15 residues. V shed 6 bases, J shed 4 bases, and the junction held 9 bases outside the gene matches. CDR1 MNHEY and CDR2 SVGAGI come from the germline V gene. Written as DNA, the CDR3 is TGTGCCAGCAGGTGGAACTTACAGGGGGCCTATGGCTACACCTTC. Translated, it gives CASRWNLQGAYGYTF.

The chain links TRBV10-3 to TRBJ2-7; 8 nucleotides line up with TRBD1. Germline loops: CDR1 ENHRY, CDR2 SYGVKD. J was trimmed by 3 bases and V by 5 bases; bases with no gene match: 0. This CDR3 has 12 amino acids. CDR3 region: CAISTGGYEQYF. Written as DNA, the CDR3 is TGTGCCATCAGTACAGGGGGCTACGAGCAGTACTTC.

The rearrangement joins TRBV3-1 (or the pseudogene TRBV3-2) to TRBJ1-1, with D maybe TRBD1 (6 bases). Germline-derived CDR1 and CDR2 are LGHDT and YNNKEL (reference sequence). CDR3 length: 14 residues. Trimming took 1 base from V and 7 from J, leaving 13 bases between them. CDR3 loop: CASSQGQAVDEAFF. The DNA of the CDR3 is TGTGCCAGCAGCCAAGGACAGGCCGTAGATGAAGCTTTCTTT.

The rearrangement joins TRBV28 to TRBJ1-4, with TRBD1 matching 10 bases. Germline loops: CDR1 MDHEN, CDR2 SYDVKM. This CDR3 region has 16 residues. V trimming: 4 bases; J trimming: 6 bases; junction bases outside the gene matches: 8. In DNA, the CDR3 is TGTGCCAGCAGTTCCGCAGCCGGGACAGGGGATGAAAAACTGTTTTTT. It encodes CASSSAAGTGDEKLFF.

V and J are TRBV28 and TRBJ1-2, with D perhaps matching TRBD1 (6 bases). The CDR3 is 17 residues long. The V end was cut by 10 bases, the J end by 4 bases, with 28 bases between. CDR1 and CDR2 (germline): MDHEN, SYDVKM. CDR3 sequence: CATFDVRLRDITYGYTF. In nucleotides, the CDR3 is TGTGCCACGTTCGACGTGAGATTGAGGGACATCACCTATGGCTACACCTTC.

The CDR3 sequence is CASSIGQTLKGELFF. The CDR3, as DNA: TGTGCCAGTAGTATAGGACAGACCCTTAAGGGGGAGCTGTTTTTT. This sequence joins TRBV19 and TRBJ2-2; D possibly corresponds to TRBD1 (5 bases). The CDR3 covers 15 residues. V gave up 1 base and J gave up 8 bases, with 14 bases separating them. Germline lookup yields CDR1 LNHDA and CDR2 SQIVND (reference sequence).

The chain links TRBV7-9 to TRBJ1-2; 8 bases agree with TRBD1. V lost 5 bases, J lost 3 bases, and 2 bases stayed unmatched. The CDR3 contains 13 residues. The germline V gene encodes CDR1 SEHNR and CDR2 FQNEAQ (reference sequence). CDR3 in amino acids: CASSKDRDYGYTF. The CDR3 region has the DNA TGTGCCAGCAGCAAGGACAGGGACTATGGCTACACCTTC. The entire variable domain, with the rest obtained from reference TRBV7-9 and TRBJ1-2, is as follows: DTGVSQNPRHKITKRGQNVTFRCDPISEHNRLYWYRQTLGQGPEFLTYFQNEAQLEKSRLLSDRFSAERPKGSFSTLEIQRTEQGDSAMYLCASSKDRDYGYTFGSGTRLTVV.

J is TRBJ2-1 and V is TRBV12-3 or TRBV12-4; 9 nucleotides align to TRBD1. The CDR3 is 13 residues long. V shed 6 bases and J 10 bases; nucleotides not matched to a gene: 7. CDR3 region: CASRGQGVSEQFF. The CDR3 DNA follows: TGTGCCAGCAGGGGACAGGGCGTTAGCGAGCAGTTCTTC.

The J gene is TRBJ1-5, the V gene TRBV7-2, with D possibly being TRBD1 (5 bases). Between the trimmed V and J ends, which lost 5 bases and 5 bases, there was a span of 16 bases. Germline lookup yields CDR1 SGHTA and CDR2 FQGNSA. This CDR3 has 15 amino acids. The CDR3 nucleotides are TGTGCCAGCAGCCCCGCCCGGACCAGGGATCAGCCCCAGCATTTT. Amino acids: CASSPARTRDQPQHF.

This sequence joins TRBV19 and TRBJ2-1; TRBD2 agrees at 7 bases. The V gene's germline CDR1 is LNHDA and CDR2 SQIVND (reference sequence). This CDR3 contains 14 residues. V shed 3 bases, J shed 7 bases, and the junction held 6 bases outside the gene matches. CDR3 sequence (DNA): TGTGCCAGTAGTATGACTAGCAGTGGGAATGAGCAGTTCTTC. This sequence encodes CASSMTSSGNEQFF.

This sequence joins TRBV19 and TRBJ2-5, with 7 bases matching TRBD2. Looked up from germline, CDR1 is LNHDA and CDR2 is SQIVND (reference sequence). The CDR3 consists of 15 residues. The J segment lost 5 bases and the V segment lost 5 bases, leaving 11 bases of the junction unmatched. This CDR3 reads CASSRGDLSSETQYF. CDR3 DNA: TGTGCCAGTAGTCGGGGGGACCTATCAAGTGAGACCCAGTACTTC.

This chain joins TRBV6-6 and TRBJ1-6; weak D call: TRBD1 (6 bases). The CDR3 covers 14 residues. Germline V gene lookup returns CDR1 MNHNY and CDR2 SVGAGI (reference sequence). Trimming took off 8 bases at V and 0 bases at J, with 8 bases between the two ends. The CDR3 region has the DNA TGTGCCAGCTCAGGGGCCTCCTATAATTCACCCCTCCACTTT. This sequence encodes CASSGASYNSPLHF.

The J gene is TRBJ1-6, the V gene TRBV5-1, with D possibly being TRBD1 (6 bases). Germline assignment: CDR1 SGHRS and CDR2 YFSETQ. CDR3 length: 14 residues. The V end lost 8 bases, the J end lost 0 bases, and 9 bases lay between the germline ends. The DNA for the CDR3 is TGCGCCAGTAGACAGGACTCCTATAATTCACCCCTCCACTTT. This gives the protein CASRQDSYNSPLHF.

The V gene is TRBV7-2, the J gene TRBJ1-2; D might be TRBD1 (6 bases). The V gene lost 0 bases and the J gene lost 8 bases, with 13 bases spanning the gap. The CDR3 has 14 amino acids. Germline assignment: CDR1 SGHTA and CDR2 FQGNSA. The CDR3 here is CASSLAQGSTGYTF. The DNA for the CDR3 is TGTGCCAGCAGCTTAGCTCAGGGGAGTACGGGCTACACCTTC.

The rearrangement joins TRBV5-4 to TRBJ2-5, with a weak D call TRBD1 (6 bases). The CDR3 contains 14 residues. V was cut by 0 bases and J by 4 bases, with 10 bases left in between. From germline, CDR1 is SGHNT and CDR2 YYREEE (reference sequence). The CDR3 loop is CASSLDRAGETQYF. The CDR3 nucleotides read TGTGCCAGCAGCTTGGACAGGGCCGGAGAGACCCAGTACTTC.

This rearrangement joins TRBV7-2 to TRBJ2-1; D perhaps matches TRBD1 (7 bases). The germline V gene has CDR1 SGHTA and CDR2 FQGNSA. CDR3 length: 15 residues. V was cut by 5 bases and J by 5 bases, with 16 bases left in between. The CDR3 is CASSQGGLVNNEQFF. DNA of the CDR3: TGTGCCAGCAGCCAGGGGGGACTTGTTAACAATGAGCAGTTCTTC.

Here the CDR3 reads CSVVASGQGIGGETQYF. In DNA form, the CDR3 reads TGCAGCGTTGTCGCTTCGGGACAGGGAATAGGAGGGGAGACCCAGTACTTC. This chain uses TRBV29-1 with TRBJ2-5; 9 nucleotides line up with TRBD1. The germline V gene has CDR1 SQVTM and CDR2 ANQGSEA. CDR3 length: 17 residues. Losses at the gene ends were 4 bases for V and 5 bases for J; bases not matched to a gene: 17.

A remark on this clone: A read error may account for a junction end that differs from germline. The CDR3 DNA sequence: TGCGCCAGCAGCAGAGAGACAGACCCGAAGCAGTTT. Protein: CASSRETDPKQF. This chain links TRBV5-1 with TRBJ1-1; tentative D call: TRBD1 (5 bases). Germline V gene lookup returns CDR1 SGHRS and CDR2 YFSETQ. This CDR3 region has 12 residues.

The CDR3 nucleotides are TGCGCCAGCAGCTTGTTGGTAGTGGGGGGGGCCACTGAAGCTTTCTTT. It encodes CASSLLVVGGATEAFF. This rearrangement joins TRBV5-1 to TRBJ1-1; maybe TRBD1 (6 bases). Trimming pared 1 base from V and 4 bases from J, leaving 17 bases between. Germline CDR1 SGHRS, CDR2 YFSETQ. This CDR3 comprises 16 residues.